The T cell receptor beta chain described here comes from a study of blood T cell repertoires in COVID-19. Overall study: The United States, Italy and Spain were the sources of the acute and convalescent COVID-19 samples. The cDNA or gDNA used as material had been derived from T cells, B-cell-depleted T cells, or PBMCs.

TCRdb's table, derived via immunoSEQ multiplex PCR, lists solely in-frame clones and lacks some. The data show 200,000 to 250,000 clones, about 76% seen once. Germline CDR1 is MNHNY and CDR2 is SVGAGI (reference sequence). Between the trimmed V and J ends, which lost 7 bases and 6 bases, there was a span of 10 bases. This CDR3 contains 12 residues. This sequence was found in a woman aged 45-65 years with acute COVID-19. The J gene is TRBJ2-4, the V gene TRBV6-6; D possibly corresponds to TRBD1 (6 bases). Sequenced: PBMCs or T cells enriched from blood (not recorded which). The CDR3 DNA is TGTGCCAGCATGACCAGGGGAAACATTCAGTACTTC. Its translation: CASMTRGNIQYF.